These 5 T cell receptor beta chains originate from one sample sequenced in a study of a mutant IDH1 vaccine in newly diagnosed glioma. Clones were sequenced by immunoSEQ multiplex PCR, and TCRdb holds only the in-frame ones, with some missing. The sample lists around 50,000 clones, 86% seen once, with roughly 2.4% in the top ten. Time point denoted: baseline, week 1 (first vaccination visit). Stated treatment: pre-vaccination baseline after standard-of-care therapy. The sample in question was PBMCs, obtained from a glioma patient treated with radiotherapy, temozolomide or both. Receptors originate from a man aged 35-49 years with glioma.

This chain connects TRBV29-1 to TRBJ2-2, with TRBD1 matching over 7 bases. Losses at the gene ends were 6 bases for V and 4 bases for J; bases not matched to a gene: 8. Germline V CDR1 and CDR2: SQVTM, ANQGSEA. The CDR3 runs 14 residues. DNA of the CDR3: TGCAGCGTGGTTACAGGGGATGGCACCGGGGAGCTGTTTTTT. This encodes CSVVTGDGTGELFF.

J is TRBJ1-5 and V is TRBV2; 9 bases line up with TRBD1. The ends lost 1 base at V and 6 bases at J; junction bases unmatched: 4. The CDR3 has 15 amino acids. CDR1 SNHLY and CDR2 FYNNEI come from the germline V gene. The CDR3 coding sequence is TGTGCCAGCAGTGAAGACAGGGGGCGAGGTCAGCCCCAGCATTTT. This codes for CASSEDRGRGQPQHF.

This rearrangement joins TRBV6-5 to TRBJ1-4, with D unclear. CDR1 and CDR2 (germline): MNHEY, SVGAGI. The CDR3 consists of 13 residues. V was pared by 6 bases and J by 2 bases, with 7 bases between. The CDR3 coding sequence is TGTGCCAGCAGGCCACATACTAATGAAAAACTGTTTTTT. Protein product: CASRPHTNEKLFF.

The chain has TRBV29-1 and TRBJ2-3; 8 bases map to TRBD1. The length of the CDR3 is 12 residues. From germline, CDR1 is SQVTM and CDR2 ANQGSEA. V dropped 8 bases and J dropped 1; count of bases not matched to a gene: 2. DNA of the CDR3: TGCAGCTCGGACAGGGGCACAGATACGCAGTATTTT. It specifies CSSDRGTDTQYF.

The J gene is TRBJ1-1, the V gene TRBV5-6; the D is unclear. Germline V gives CDR1 SGHDT, CDR2 YYEEEE. The V and J ends lost 4 bases and 7 bases respectively, with 14 bases between them. The CDR3 has 13 residues. DNA for the CDR3: TGTGCCAGCAGCGCGCCCACGCGGGATGAAGCTTTCTTT. It codes for CASSAPTRDEAFF.